This T cell receptor (beta chain) was identified during a study of blood T cells in healthy people across ages. This clonotype showed up just a few times. For every donor, a draw yielded around 10 milliliters of peripheral blood. This CDR3 is built from 12 residues. Germline CDR1 reads SGHTA; CDR2 reads FQGNSA. V shed 1 base and J shed 6 bases, with 7 bases lying between them. Alongside a J-beta primer mix, a sample-barcoded 5' primer served in a second PCR lasting 7 to 11 cycles. Through a template-switch adaptor with 12 random nucleotides, each cDNA molecule received a tag. There were at least 2.5 million CDR3-containing paired-end reads obtained from each sample. TCRdb analysed the 5' RACE reads with MiXCR anew, one entry per CDR3 protein. The sample yields about 1.5 million distinct CDR3 sequences, 35% to 45% seen once.

This clonotype originated in a woman aged 18-35 years in good health. Input material: blood. The chain uses TRBV7-2 and TRBJ2-7; D call uncertain. CDR3 protein: CASSLVALEQYF. CDR3 nucleotides: TGTGCCAGCAGCTTAGTGGCTCTCGAGCAGTACTTC.